Listed here are 8 T cell receptor beta chains from one sample, sequenced in a study of cytotoxic CD8 clonotypes in ibrutinib-treated CLL. Method: immunoSEQ multiplex PCR; TCRdb's copy keeps in-frame clones and lacks some. Of hundreds of thousands of clones in the sample, 70% are singletons; the top ten hold approximately 15%. The sequencing used PBMCs, collected after 24 months of ibrutinib treatment. Receptors originate from a human donor with chronic lymphocytic leukemia.

V is TRBV9 and J is TRBJ1-1; D gene uncertain. This CDR3 spans 16 amino acids. Germline CDR1 and CDR2: SGDLS and YYNGEE. Trimming pared 4 bases from V and 1 base from J, leaving 17 bases between. This CDR3 is CASSLSPDPGNTEAFF. CDR3 in DNA: TGTGCCAGCAGCCTCTCCCCCGACCCAGGGAACACTGAAGCTTTCTTT.

This clone has just one count. The rearrangement uses TRBV7-3 and TRBJ2-7, with TRBD1 matching 7 bases. From germline, CDR1 is SGHTA and CDR2 FQGTGA. The CDR3 length is 14 residues. The V and J ends lost 5 bases and 2 bases, in that order; junction bases with no gene match: 6. CDR3 DNA: TGTGCCAGCAGCCCAGAGACAGGGCCCTACGAGCAGTACTTC. It codes for CASSPETGPYEQYF.

This rearrangement joins TRBV19 to TRBJ2-7; D remains ambiguous. V dropped 7 bases and J dropped 4 bases, with 11 bases sitting between them. The germline V gene has CDR1 LNHDA and CDR2 SQIVND (reference sequence). The CDR3 runs to 12 residues. The CDR3 sequence: CASITGDYEQYF. The CDR3 bases are TGTGCCAGTATCACCGGAGATTACGAGCAGTACTTC.

The chain employs TRBV2 and TRBJ1-5; TRBD1 is a possible D gene (5 bases). Germline values: CDR1 SNHLY, CDR2 FYNNEI. V was clipped by 2 bases and J by 4 bases, with 12 bases between them. This CDR3 region has 15 residues. The CDR3 protein is CASSESGDHNQPQHF. CDR3 bases: TGTGCCAGCAGTGAATCGGGGGATCATAATCAGCCCCAGCATTTT.

This clone appeared a few times. The CDR3: CASSATDRGGNYGYTF. The CDR3 coding sequence is TGTGCCAGCAGCGCCACAGACAGGGGAGGCAACTATGGCTACACCTTC. This rearrangement joins TRBV7-9 to TRBJ1-2, with 8 bases identical to TRBD1. The germline V gene has CDR1 SEHNR and CDR2 FQNEAQ (reference sequence). The CDR3 has 16 amino acids. Trimming at V came to 5 bases and at J to 2 bases, leaving 10 bases not matched to a gene.

The chain combines TRBV29-1 with TRBJ1-1; D is ambiguous. Germline V gene data show CDR1 as SQVTM and CDR2 as ANQGSEA. Trimming shortened V by 2 bases and J by 2 bases, and 0 bases separated the two germline ends. The CDR3 is 10 residues long. CDR3 in amino acids: CSVENTEAFF. CDR3 coding DNA: TGCAGCGTTGAAAACACTGAAGCTTTCTTT.

The rearrangement uses TRBV28 and TRBJ1-5, with D possibly being TRBD1 (5 bases). The CDR3 loop spans 15 amino acids. V gave up 2 bases and J gave up 6 bases, with 14 bases separating them. Germline loops: CDR1 MDHEN, CDR2 SYDVKM. CDR3 residues: CASSLPQGWGQPQHF. The CDR3 DNA reads as TGTGCCAGCAGTTTACCTCAGGGATGGGGTCAGCCCCAGCATTTT.

V is TRBV5-1 and J is TRBJ2-5; the D gene is possibly TRBD2 (5 bases). Germline-derived CDR1 and CDR2 are SGHRS and YFSETQ. The CDR3 runs to 13 residues. The germline V and J ends were trimmed by 0 bases and 4 bases, with 7 bases remaining between them. CDR3 nucleotides: TGCGCCAGCAGCTTGGGGGCGGGAGAGACCCAGTACTTC. This codes for CASSLGAGETQYF.